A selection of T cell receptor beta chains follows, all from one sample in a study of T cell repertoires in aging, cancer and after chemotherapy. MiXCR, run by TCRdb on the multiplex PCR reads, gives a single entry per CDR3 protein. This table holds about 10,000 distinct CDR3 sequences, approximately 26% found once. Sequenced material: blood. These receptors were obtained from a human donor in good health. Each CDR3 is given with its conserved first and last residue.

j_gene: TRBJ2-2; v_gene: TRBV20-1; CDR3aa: CSASEGAGELFF
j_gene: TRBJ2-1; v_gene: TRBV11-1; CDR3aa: CASSSNRGSSYNEQFF
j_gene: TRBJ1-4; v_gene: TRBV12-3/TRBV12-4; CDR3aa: CASKLRASLNEKLFF
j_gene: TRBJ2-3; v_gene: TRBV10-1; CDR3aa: CASSGVGATIRTDTQYF
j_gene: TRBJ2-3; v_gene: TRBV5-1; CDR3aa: CASSPNSRFEGDTQYF
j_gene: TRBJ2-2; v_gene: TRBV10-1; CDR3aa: CASRSWEVTGELFF
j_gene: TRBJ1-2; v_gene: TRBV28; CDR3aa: CASSLWGVGDGYTF
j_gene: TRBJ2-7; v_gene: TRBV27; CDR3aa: CASSFAGQGQYEQYF
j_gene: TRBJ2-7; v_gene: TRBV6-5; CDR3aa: CASRDRGGGEQYF
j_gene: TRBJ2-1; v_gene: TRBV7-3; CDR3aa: CASSYLANEQFF
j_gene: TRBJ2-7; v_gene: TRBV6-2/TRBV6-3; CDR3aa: CASTDLTGILYEQYF
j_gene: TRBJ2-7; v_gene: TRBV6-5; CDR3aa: CASSRTGRYEQYF
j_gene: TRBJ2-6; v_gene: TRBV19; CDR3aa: CASSGIRDSGANVLTF
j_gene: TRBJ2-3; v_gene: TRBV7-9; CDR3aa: CASSLGGTANTQYF
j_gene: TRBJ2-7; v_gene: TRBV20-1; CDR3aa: CSASSPGTGGRNEQYF
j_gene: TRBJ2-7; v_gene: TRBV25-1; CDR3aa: CASSEYFPRQEAYEQYF
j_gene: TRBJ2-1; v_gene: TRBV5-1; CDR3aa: CASSVDRNNEQFF
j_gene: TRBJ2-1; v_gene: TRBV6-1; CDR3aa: CASRDTGVQFF
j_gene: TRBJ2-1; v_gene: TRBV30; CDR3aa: CAWSAHLTSGRVAEQFF
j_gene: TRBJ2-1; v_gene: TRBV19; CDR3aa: CASRRLPEESNEQFF
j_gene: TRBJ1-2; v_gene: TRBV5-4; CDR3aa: CASSLPGVDYGYTF
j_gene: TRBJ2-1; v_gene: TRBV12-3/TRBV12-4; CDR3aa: CASRLGQYNEQFF
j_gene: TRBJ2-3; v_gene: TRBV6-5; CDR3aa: CASSYEGPDTQYF
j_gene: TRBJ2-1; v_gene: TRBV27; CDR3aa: CASSWQGEYNEQFF
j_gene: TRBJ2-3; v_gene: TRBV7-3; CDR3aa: CASGNTDTQYF
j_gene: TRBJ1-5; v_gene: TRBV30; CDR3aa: CAWSAGQQNQRSQHF
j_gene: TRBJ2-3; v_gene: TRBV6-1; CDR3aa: CATYPGQLVSDTQYF
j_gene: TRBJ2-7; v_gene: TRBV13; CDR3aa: CASSLSLAGGLYEQYF
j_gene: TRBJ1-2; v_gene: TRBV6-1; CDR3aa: CVSSEDRGDYGYTF
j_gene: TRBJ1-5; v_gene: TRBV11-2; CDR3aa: CASSRGQGNQPQHF
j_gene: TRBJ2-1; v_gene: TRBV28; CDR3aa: CASTVAGGSYNEQFF
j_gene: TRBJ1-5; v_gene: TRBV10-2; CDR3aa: CASSESPDRAYSNQPQHF
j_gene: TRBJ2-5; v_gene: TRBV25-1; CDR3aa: CASSEFQGARETQYF
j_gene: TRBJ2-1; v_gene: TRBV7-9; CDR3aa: CASGPGDEQFF
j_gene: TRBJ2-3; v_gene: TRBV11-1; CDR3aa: CASSGSTDTQYF
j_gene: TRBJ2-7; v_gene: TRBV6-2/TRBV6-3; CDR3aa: CASSYRDSSYEQYF
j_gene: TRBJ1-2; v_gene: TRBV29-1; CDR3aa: CSVKRRLSNYGYTF
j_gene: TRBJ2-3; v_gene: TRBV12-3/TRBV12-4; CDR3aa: CASSSAETSTDTQYF
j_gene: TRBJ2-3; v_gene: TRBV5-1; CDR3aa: CASSLDFLAGGPTDTQYF
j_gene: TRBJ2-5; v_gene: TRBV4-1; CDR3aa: CASSQEETQYF
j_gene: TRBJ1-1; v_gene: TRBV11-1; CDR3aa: CASSPPGTESPRAFF
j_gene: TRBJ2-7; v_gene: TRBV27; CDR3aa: CASSSSAYEQYF